This T cell receptor beta chain stems from a study of shared clonotypes between healthy human individuals. CDR3 length: 15 residues. Trimming cost V 10 bases and J 2 bases, with 18 bases left between them. Germline V lookup: CDR1 LNHDA, CDR2 SQIVND (reference sequence). Clones were sequenced by immunoSEQ multiplex PCR, and TCRdb holds only the in-frame ones, with some missing. The sample holds approximately 1.4 million clones, around 98% seen once. The chain recombines TRBV19 with TRBJ1-5, with a weak D call TRBD1 (6 bases). Material for sequencing was naive CD4+ T cells sorted from blood. Indicated subset: CD45RA+ positively selected. The receptor was isolated from a man younger than 40 in good health. The CDR3 protein is CATRSRAGGNQPQHF. CDR3 DNA: TGTGCCACCCGCTCCCGGGCAGGGGGCAATCAGCCCCAGCATTTT.